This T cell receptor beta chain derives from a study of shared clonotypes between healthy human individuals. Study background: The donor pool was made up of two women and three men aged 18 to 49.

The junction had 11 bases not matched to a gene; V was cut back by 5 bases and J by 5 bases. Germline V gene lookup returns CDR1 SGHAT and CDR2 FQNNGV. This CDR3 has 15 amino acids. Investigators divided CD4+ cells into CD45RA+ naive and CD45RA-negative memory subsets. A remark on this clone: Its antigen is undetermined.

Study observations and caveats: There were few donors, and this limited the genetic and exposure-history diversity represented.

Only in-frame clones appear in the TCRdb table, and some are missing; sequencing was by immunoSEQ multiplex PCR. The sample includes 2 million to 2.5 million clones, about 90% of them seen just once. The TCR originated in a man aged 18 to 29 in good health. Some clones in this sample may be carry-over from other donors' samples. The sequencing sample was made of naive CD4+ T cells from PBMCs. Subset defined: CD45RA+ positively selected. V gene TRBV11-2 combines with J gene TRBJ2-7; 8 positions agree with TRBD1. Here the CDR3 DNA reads TGTGCCAGCAGCGATCGGACAGGGAATAGTGACGAGCAGTACTTC. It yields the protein CASSDRTGNSDEQYF. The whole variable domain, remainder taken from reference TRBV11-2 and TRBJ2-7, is EAGVAQSPRYKIIEKRQSVAFWCNPISGHATLYWYQQILGQGPKLLIQFQNNGVVDDSQLPKDRFSAERLKGVDSTLKIQPAKLEDSAVYLCASSDRTGNSDEQYFGPGTRLTVT.